A selection of T cell receptor beta chains follows, all from one sample in a study of blood T cell repertoires in COVID-19. Libraries were prepared by immunoSEQ multiplex PCR; TCRdb keeps only in-frame clonotypes and omits some of them. The table lists over 100,000 clones, around 89% of them singletons. Specimen: peripheral blood. The origin of the receptors is a human donor in a cohort sampled during active COVID-19. Both conserved end residues are trimmed from each CDR3. Fields, in order: V gene, J gene, CDR3 length, CDR3 protein.

v_gene: TRBV18
j_gene: TRBJ2-2
len: 14
CDR3aa: ASSPGTGRLAGELF

v_gene: TRBV4-1
j_gene: TRBJ2-7
len: 12
CDR3aa: ASSQEVRVYEQY

v_gene: TRBV19
j_gene: TRBJ2-7
len: 13
CDR3aa: ASSISPRRGYEQY

v_gene: TRBV27
j_gene: TRBJ2-5
len: 15
CDR3aa: ASSADTSGRAGETQY

v_gene: TRBV3-1/TRBV3-2
j_gene: TRBJ2-2
len: 13
CDR3aa: ASSQALAGTGELF

v_gene: TRBV19
j_gene: TRBJ2-3
len: 13
CDR3aa: ATRGTPPFADTQY

v_gene: TRBV11-3
j_gene: TRBJ1-1
len: 16
CDR3aa: ASSLNVSTTGQNTEAF

v_gene: TRBV2
j_gene: TRBJ1-2
len: 11
CDR3aa: ASSAGTGYGYT

v_gene: TRBV5-1
j_gene: TRBJ2-5
len: 13
CDR3aa: ASSFFMTGEETQY

v_gene: TRBV11-2
j_gene: TRBJ2-7
len: 12
CDR3aa: ASIRGTTSGEQY

v_gene: TRBV6-5
j_gene: TRBJ1-4
len: 12
CDR3aa: ASSSTMANEKLF

v_gene: TRBV18
j_gene: TRBJ2-3
len: 14
CDR3aa: ASSPRQLAGGDTQY

v_gene: TRBV3-1/TRBV3-2
j_gene: TRBJ1-2
len: 13
CDR3aa: ASSQVGGARNGYT

v_gene: TRBV7-3
j_gene: TRBJ2-2
len: 11
CDR3aa: ASSRGGTGELF

v_gene: TRBV7-8
j_gene: TRBJ2-7
len: 16
CDR3aa: ASSLVYSEWDTSYEQY

v_gene: TRBV5-4
j_gene: TRBJ1-2
len: 11
CDR3aa: AIRGGGIYGYT

v_gene: TRBV5-4
j_gene: TRBJ2-7
len: 14
CDR3aa: ASSLGGNRGKDEQY

v_gene: TRBV7-9
j_gene: TRBJ1-1
len: 14
CDR3aa: ASSFPVGAMNTEAF

v_gene: TRBV5-1
j_gene: TRBJ2-5
len: 14
CDR3aa: ASSFFGLAGQETQY

v_gene: TRBV6-1
j_gene: TRBJ2-2
len: 13
CDR3aa: ASSDPRGNAGELF

v_gene: TRBV28
j_gene: TRBJ2-7
len: 14
CDR3aa: ASSRSGRALPYEQY

v_gene: TRBV6-5
j_gene: TRBJ2-1
len: 13
CDR3aa: ASSYKHFPYNEQF

v_gene: TRBV28
j_gene: TRBJ2-3
len: 12
CDR3aa: ASSYERSTDTQY

v_gene: TRBV2
j_gene: TRBJ1-2
len: 9
CDR3aa: ASRMNEGYT

v_gene: TRBV9
j_gene: TRBJ1-3
len: 14
CDR3aa: ASSARGQLSGNTIY

v_gene: TRBV18
j_gene: TRBJ1-1
len: 12
CDR3aa: ASSNRAVNTEAF

v_gene: TRBV12-3/TRBV12-4
j_gene: TRBJ1-2
len: 11
CDR3aa: ASSLARNYGYT

v_gene: TRBV9
j_gene: TRBJ2-1
len: 11
CDR3aa: ASSVVGENEQF

v_gene: TRBV5-5
j_gene: TRBJ2-7
len: 12
CDR3aa: ASSLGPLDYEQY

v_gene: TRBV5-1
j_gene: TRBJ1-1
len: 11
CDR3aa: ASSQQGNTEAF

v_gene: TRBV24-1
j_gene: TRBJ1-2
len: 9
CDR3aa: ATSDTYGYT

v_gene: TRBV27
j_gene: TRBJ1-1
len: 12
CDR3aa: ASSFTTGLTEAF

v_gene: TRBV2
j_gene: TRBJ2-3
len: 13
CDR3aa: ASTTLQSSTDTQY

v_gene: TRBV7-3
j_gene: TRBJ2-1
len: 14
CDR3aa: ASSSTGTSGGYEQF

v_gene: TRBV5-4
j_gene: TRBJ2-1
len: 15
CDR3aa: ASSLEGTSGGYNEQF

v_gene: TRBV6-6
j_gene: TRBJ2-3
len: 15
CDR3aa: ASSQRDRGHGIDTQY

v_gene: TRBV5-1
j_gene: TRBJ1-2
len: 13
CDR3aa: ASSLAVGGAQGYT

v_gene: TRBV9
j_gene: TRBJ2-2
len: 13
CDR3aa: ASSVGGGGTGELF

v_gene: TRBV7-3
j_gene: TRBJ2-1
len: 14
CDR3aa: ASSAGLAGGSDSQF

v_gene: TRBV9
j_gene: TRBJ2-1
len: 14
CDR3aa: ASSVEASGARDEQF

v_gene: TRBV13
j_gene: TRBJ1-6
len: 10
CDR3aa: ASSFRNSPLH

v_gene: TRBV28
j_gene: TRBJ1-2
len: 14
CDR3aa: ASSPSGTGADYGYT

v_gene: TRBV24-1
j_gene: TRBJ2-2
len: 14
CDR3aa: ATSDITGGPSGELF

v_gene: TRBV29-1
j_gene: TRBJ2-7
len: 10
CDR3aa: SAWGQTYEQY

v_gene: TRBV9
j_gene: TRBJ1-1
len: 14
CDR3aa: ASSVATGGPNTEAF

v_gene: TRBV5-4
j_gene: TRBJ1-1
len: 11
CDR3aa: ASSLTDNTEAF

v_gene: TRBV27
j_gene: TRBJ1-5
len: 11
CDR3aa: ASSQGLGQPQH

v_gene: TRBV12-3/TRBV12-4
j_gene: TRBJ1-2
len: 11
CDR3aa: ASYLGGTYGYT

v_gene: TRBV7-9
j_gene: TRBJ1-2
len: 16
CDR3aa: ASSLVGTGHRTNYGYT

v_gene: TRBV28
j_gene: TRBJ2-7
len: 15
CDR3aa: ASSTQTGGSQNYEQY

v_gene: TRBV24-1
j_gene: TRBJ2-2
len: 13
CDR3aa: ATSTASGNTGELF

v_gene: TRBV5-1
j_gene: TRBJ1-2
len: 13
CDR3aa: ASSSGSGEGYGYT

v_gene: TRBV9
j_gene: TRBJ1-3
len: 15
CDR3aa: ASSVGWLGPSGNTIY

v_gene: TRBV2
j_gene: TRBJ2-3
len: 12
CDR3aa: ASSVLQGPDTQY

v_gene: TRBV5-1
j_gene: TRBJ2-3
len: 12
CDR3aa: ASSLEGVTDTQY